The 26 T cell receptor beta chains below were found in one sample sequenced in a study of blood T cell repertoires in COVID-19. Using immunoSEQ multiplex PCR, the repertoire was profiled, and TCRdb retains in-frame clones only, with some absent. The sample has about 240,000 clones; roughly 83% are singletons. Sequenced: peripheral blood. The receptors were gathered from an elderly woman with acute or convalescent COVID-19.

The CDR3 bases are TGTGCCAGCAGCAAAGGCGGGACCACCCCAGGGGGTTCACCCCTCCACTTT. It is translated as CASSKGGTTPGGSPLHF. The V call is TRBV21-1, the J call TRBJ1-6; the table's TRBD1 call for D was not verified on the DNA. TRBV21-1 is a known pseudogene. The CDR3 extends over 17 amino acids.

This clone was counted a few times. CDR3 region: CASSPDHSGGYGYTF. The CDR3, as DNA: TGTGCCAGCAGCCCGGACCACTCCGGGGGCTATGGCTACACCTTC. The rearrangement links TRBV7-2 to TRBJ1-2, with D perhaps TRBD1 (5 bases). From germline, CDR1 is SGHTA and CDR2 FQGNSA. This CDR3 comprises 15 residues. Trimming removed 5 bases at V and 4 bases at J, with 17 bases between.

This clone has a single count. The rearrangement joins TRBV5-1 to TRBJ1-2, with 7 bases aligning to TRBD1. In germline, CDR1 is SGHRS, CDR2 YFSETQ. The CDR3 is made up of 14 amino acids. V gave up 4 bases and J gave up 8 bases; unmatched junction bases: 11. As DNA, the CDR3 is TGCGCCAGCAGCATGGAGGGGGCGGGCGGCGGCTACACCTTC. It translates to CASSMEGAGGGYTF.

CDR3 protein: CASSYPGNWSVRGLTGELFF. In nucleotides, the CDR3 is TGTGCCAGCAGTTACCCGGGCAACTGGTCGGTTAGGGGGTTGACCGGGGAGCTGTTTTTT. The chain has TRBV6-8 and TRBJ2-2; a possible D gene is TRBD1 (6 bases). The CDR3 loop spans 20 amino acids. Per the germline V gene, CDR1 is MNHGY and CDR2 is SAAAGT. V lost 2 bases, J lost 5 bases, and 27 bases lay in between.

This chain uses TRBV18 with TRBJ1-6; D call uncertain. The CDR3 has 14 amino acids. The ends were cut back, 3 bases at V and 9 bases at J, with 12 bases in the middle. Per the germline V gene, CDR1 is KGHSH and CDR2 is LQKENI. CDR3 DNA: TGTGCCAGCTCACCCGACCGGGCGGGTTCACCCCTCCACTTT. It specifies CASSPDRAGSPLHF.

The chain recombines TRBV5-1 with TRBJ1-1; D gene uncertain. With 0 bases removed from V and 1 base from J, the gap between germline ends came to 7 bases. CDR3 length: 14 residues. The germline gives CDR1 SGHRS, CDR2 YFSETQ. Here the CDR3 reads CASSLDTGNTEAFF. The CDR3, as DNA: TGCGCCAGCAGCTTGGACACGGGGAACACTGAAGCTTTCTTT.

The chain combines TRBV9 with TRBJ1-1, with TRBD1 matching 11 bases. From germline, CDR1 is SGDLS and CDR2 YYNGEE. CDR3 length: 17 amino acids. V trimming: 4 bases; J trimming: 2 bases; junction bases outside the gene matches: 10. The CDR3, as DNA: TGTGCCAGCAGCCTTCGAGGACAGGGGGCGGGAAACACTGAAGCTTTCTTT. It is translated as CASSLRGQGAGNTEAFF.

The chain links TRBV14 to TRBJ1-6, with D perhaps matching TRBD1 (5 bases). Trimming pared 0 bases from V and 6 bases from J, leaving 9 bases between. CDR3 size: 15 residues. From germline, CDR1 is SGHDN and CDR2 FVKESK. CDR3 in DNA: TGTGCCAGCAGCCAAGATTGGGGCAGTAATTCACCCCTCCACTTT. This encodes CASSQDWGSNSPLHF.

The chain links TRBV5-5 to TRBJ2-7, with 9 bases matching TRBD1. The CDR3 is 15 residues long. After removal of 0 bases from V and 4 bases from J, the junction contained 5 bases not matched to a gene. Per the germline V gene, CDR1 is SGHKS and CDR2 is YYEKEE (reference sequence). CDR3 sequence (DNA): TGTGCCAGCAGCTTGGGACAGGGGGTTTTGTACGAGCAGTACTTC. Protein product: CASSLGQGVLYEQYF.

The chain is built from TRBV6-6 and TRBJ1-5; D gene ambiguous. Per germline, CDR1 MNHNY and CDR2 SVGAGI (reference sequence). Trimming pared 2 bases from V and 1 base from J, leaving 6 bases between. CDR3 length equals 14 residues. The CDR3 here is CASSYPVSNQPQHF. The CDR3 region has the DNA TGTGCCAGCAGTTACCCTGTCAGCAATCAGCCCCAGCATTTT.

V usage is TRBV28 and J usage is TRBJ2-7; 8 bases agree with TRBD2. V shed 1 base and J 3 bases; nucleotides not matched to a gene: 8. The CDR3 length is 16 residues. CDR1 and CDR2 (germline): MDHEN, SYDVKM. CDR3 sequence: CASSLSPAGAFYEQYF. For the CDR3, the DNA is TGTGCCAGCAGTTTATCCCCAGCGGGGGCTTTCTACGAGCAGTACTTC.

V usage is TRBV5-1 and J usage is TRBJ1-2; possible D gene TRBD1, 6 bases. V was pared by 3 bases and J by 5 bases, with 17 bases between. The CDR3 consists of 15 residues. Germline-derived CDR1 and CDR2 are SGHRS and YFSETQ. CDR3 in DNA: TGCGCCAGCAGCTCGCAGGGGATGCCACAATATGGCTACACCTTC. This gives the protein CASSSQGMPQYGYTF.

The genes are TRBV5-1 and TRBJ2-3; D gene uncertain. The V gene lost 0 bases and the J gene lost 3 bases, with 8 bases spanning the gap. CDR1 is SGHRS and CDR2 is YFSETQ in the germline V gene. This CDR3 is built from 14 residues. The CDR3 sequence is CASSLAESTDTQYF. The CDR3, as DNA: TGCGCCAGCAGCTTGGCCGAGTCTACAGATACGCAGTATTTT.

This chain connects TRBV10-3 to TRBJ1-1; the match to TRBD1 covers 7 bases. There are 13 residues in the CDR3. V gave up 8 bases and J gave up 0 bases; unmatched junction bases: 3. Germline V gene lookup returns CDR1 ENHRY and CDR2 SYGVKD. CDR3 in amino acids: CAIRQGVNTEAFF. The CDR3 nucleotides read TGTGCCATCCGCCAGGGGGTGAACACTGAAGCTTTCTTT.

The gene calls are TRBV6-1 and TRBJ1-5, with 12 nucleotides matching TRBD1. The CDR3 totals 18 residues. The germline V gene has CDR1 MNHNS and CDR2 SASEGT. J lost 1 base, V lost 0 bases, and 4 bases had no gene match. The CDR3 region is CASSEAGQGATSNQPQHF. DNA of the CDR3: TGTGCCAGCAGTGAAGCGGGACAGGGGGCCACGAGCAATCAGCCCCAGCATTTT.

The chain uses TRBV27 and TRBJ1-3, with a possible D match to TRBD1 (5 bases). Germline lookup yields CDR1 MNHEY and CDR2 SMNVEV (reference sequence). The germline V and J ends were trimmed by 5 bases and 4 bases, with 15 bases remaining between them. The CDR3 has 15 residues. Here the CDR3 DNA reads TGTGCCAGCAGTAGAGGCCGGGGGGACGGAAACACCATATATTTT. This encodes CASSRGRGDGNTIYF.

This chain joins TRBV19 and TRBJ1-1, with D possibly matching TRBD1 (5 bases). The CDR3 consists of 14 residues. V lost 1 base, J lost 5 bases, and 11 bases lay in between. The germline gives CDR1 LNHDA, CDR2 SQIVND (reference sequence). The chain's CDR3 is CASSIGGARTEAFF. The CDR3 DNA is TGTGCCAGTAGTATAGGTGGGGCAAGGACTGAAGCTTTCTTT.

The count of this clone is one. The V call is TRBV7-8, the J call TRBJ1-2; D gene unclear. The germline V gene encodes CDR1 SGHVS and CDR2 FQNEAQ. This CDR3 region has 14 residues. Trimming removed 4 bases at V and 0 bases at J, with 9 bases between. CDR3 in DNA: TGTGCCAGCAGCTCCGGCAGGCCTAACTATGGCTACACCTTC. Protein sequence: CASSSGRPNYGYTF.

CDR3 DNA sequence: TGCGCCAGCAGCTTGCCACAGACCTCTGGAAACACCATATATTTT. Translating it yields CASSLPQTSGNTIYF. J is TRBJ1-3 and V is TRBV5-1, with D unclear. Germline V gives CDR1 SGHRS, CDR2 YFSETQ. The germline V and J ends were trimmed by 1 base and 0 bases, with 8 bases remaining between them. This CDR3 comprises 15 residues.

The chain recombines TRBV19 with TRBJ2-6; 11 bases map to TRBD2. With V trimmed by 0 bases and J by 2 bases, 12 bases remained unmatched. The CDR3 contains 21 residues. Germline CDR1 is LNHDA and CDR2 is SQIVND (reference sequence). As DNA, the CDR3 is TGTGCCAGTAGTATAGAAGGGCCTTTCACTAGCGGGGGACCTGGGGCCAACGTCCTGACTTTC. Residues: CASSIEGPFTSGGPGANVLTF. Full variable domain (missing parts from reference TRBV19 and TRBJ2-6): DGGITQSPKYLFRKEGQNVTLSCEQNLNHDAMYWYRQDPGQGLRLIYYSQIVNDFQKGDIAEGYSVSREKKESFPLTVTSAQKNPTAFYLCASSIEGPFTSGGPGANVLTFGAGSRLTVL.

The chain joins TRBV7-8 to TRBJ1-4; 7 nucleotides align to TRBD1. The CDR3 is made up of 16 amino acids. CDR1 SGHVS and CDR2 FQNEAQ come from the germline V gene. V lost 2 bases and J lost 7; bases outside the gene matches: 10. CDR3 residues: CASSLKGGRGSEKLFF. The CDR3 DNA is TGTGCCAGCAGCTTAAAGGGCGGCAGGGGGAGTGAAAAACTGTTTTTT. Full variable domain (missing parts from reference TRBV7-8 and TRBJ1-4): GAGVSQSPRYKVAKRGQDVALRCDPISGHVSLFWYQQALGQGPEFLTYFQNEAQLDKSGLPSDRFFAERPEGSVSTLKIQRTQQEDSAVYLCASSLKGGRGSEKLFFGSGTQLSVL.

The V gene is TRBV30, the J gene TRBJ1-1; TRBD1 matches at 7 bases. After removal of 1 base from V and 1 base from J, the junction contained 6 bases not matched to a gene. The V gene's germline CDR1 is GTSNPN and CDR2 SVGIG (reference sequence). The length of the CDR3 is 15 residues. CDR3 DNA: TGTGCCTGGAGTGGGGAAAACAGGGGGAACACTGAAGCTTTCTTT. Translation gives CAWSGENRGNTEAFF. Combining the CDR3 with reference TRBV30 and TRBJ1-1 gives the whole variable domain SQTIHQWPATLVQPVGSPLSLECTVEGTSNPNLYWYRQAAGRGLQLLFYSVGIGQISSEVPQNLSASRPQDRQFILSSKKLLLSDSGFYLCAWSGENRGNTEAFFGQGTRLTVV.

The V and J genes are TRBV7-9 and TRBJ1-6, with 11 bases identical to TRBD1. Germline values: CDR1 SEHNR, CDR2 FQNEAQ (reference sequence). The V segment lost 4 bases and the J segment 4 bases; nucleotides outside the gene matches: 6. The CDR3 extends over 17 amino acids. CDR3 in DNA: TGTGCCAGCAGCTCCGCCGGGACAGGGGGTTATAATTCACCCCTCCACTTT. Translation: CASSSAGTGGYNSPLHF.

This clone was counted a few times. CDR3 loop: CASSLGQGVRTDTQYF. The CDR3 nucleotides read TGTGCCAGTAGTTTGGGACAGGGGGTTAGAACAGATACGCAGTATTTT. This rearrangement joins TRBV19 to TRBJ2-3, with 11 nucleotides matching TRBD1. With 5 bases clipped from V and 3 bases from J, the junction kept 7 bases outside the gene matches. Germline CDR1 and CDR2: LNHDA and SQIVND (reference sequence). The CDR3 covers 16 residues.

The chain recombines TRBV5-4 with TRBJ2-3, with D uncertain. This CDR3 has 13 residues. The V end lost 0 bases, the J end lost 5 bases, and 7 bases lay between the germline ends. From germline, CDR1 is SGHNT and CDR2 YYREEE (reference sequence). The CDR3 region is CASSLAGGDTQYF. The CDR3 coding sequence is TGTGCCAGCAGCTTGGCCGGCGGAGATACGCAGTATTTT.

V is TRBV28 and J is TRBJ1-1, with D perhaps TRBD1 (6 bases). Germline V CDR1 and CDR2: MDHEN, SYDVKM. Trimming left V 4 bases short and J 3 bases short, with 18 bases between. This CDR3 is built from 16 residues. In nucleotides, the CDR3 is TGTGCCAGCAGTTCAACCCGACCAGGGGTGTACACTGAAGCTTTCTTT. Translated, it gives CASSSTRPGVYTEAFF.